The count of the clone carrying this TCR beta chain is one. What it binds is unknown. Clones were sequenced by immunoSEQ multiplex PCR, and TCRdb holds only the in-frame ones, with some missing. The sample carries 60,000 to 70,000 clones, 89% recorded once. This sample stems from a study of OX40 agonist ivuxolimab in advanced cancers. Study background: Dose-escalation cases comprised hepatocellular carcinoma, melanoma, renal cell or head and neck cancer.

This CDR3 comprises 14 residues. The V gene's germline CDR1 is SGDLS and CDR2 YYNGEE. The V and J ends lost 2 bases and 2 bases respectively, with 9 bases between them. General study findings and limits: With doses of 0.1-3.0 mg/kg, partial responders showed among the lowest clonal expansion. Certain nonresponders likewise exhibited a low normalized T-cell clonal expansion.

This sequence was found in an adult with an advanced solid tumor such as melanoma, head and neck, liver or kidney cancer. Sequences were derived from CD4+ or CD8+ T cells sorted from blood, sampled in a trial of the OX40 agonist ivuxolimab. The gene calls are TRBV9 and TRBJ2-3, with D uncertain. CDR3 coding DNA: TGTGCCAGCAGCGTTGGAACCCTCACAGATACGCAGTATTTT. It encodes CASSVGTLTDTQYF.